The 18 T cell receptor beta chains listed next were all sequenced from one sample in a study of T-cell reconstitution after alpha-beta-depleted transplantation in children. Researchers prepared the TCRbeta library using unique molecular identifiers, the study reports. TCRdb re-derived calls from the PCR reads in MiXCR, one entry per CDR3 protein. This table has almost 250,000 distinct CDR3 sequences, about 26% appearing once. The specimen comprised PBMCs, sampled before TCRalphabeta/CD19-depleted stem cell transplant. Receptors originate from a girl under 10 years old with Fanconi anemia, due to receive a stem cell transplant.

This clonotype was found many times. The chain uses TRBV7-8 and TRBJ2-3, with unresolved D. Germline V lookup: CDR1 SGHVS, CDR2 FQNEAQ. Trimming removed 5 bases from V and 2 bases from J, with 8 bases in between. The length of the CDR3 is 13 residues. CDR3 protein: CASSPYPTDTQYF. The CDR3 DNA follows: TGTGCCAGCAGCCCCTACCCCACAGATACGCAGTATTTT.

The chain uses TRBV6-2 or TRBV6-3 and TRBJ2-7; D may be TRBD1 (6 bases). Trimming took off 5 bases at V and 7 bases at J, with 18 bases between the two ends. Germline V gene lookup returns CDR1 MNHEY and CDR2 SVGEGT. This CDR3 comprises 14 residues. The CDR3 region is CASSPLTGSWEQYF. The CDR3 bases are TGTGCCAGCAGTCCCCTGACAGGTTCCTGGGAGCAGTACTTC.

This clonotype was recorded at least ten times. V is TRBV12-3 or TRBV12-4 and J is TRBJ2-5; TRBD1 matches at 9 bases. Unmatched junction bases numbered 11, after V lost 10 bases and J lost 5 bases. There are 14 residues in the CDR3. CDR3: CATGTGWERETQYF. The CDR3 DNA sequence: TGTGCCACCGGGACAGGGTGGGAGAGGGAGACCCAGTACTTC.

This clonotype came up once. V and J are TRBV30 and TRBJ2-7; TRBD1 matches 7 bases. CDR1 is GTSNPN and CDR2 is SVGIG in the germline V gene (reference sequence). This CDR3 spans 15 amino acids. V lost 5 bases, J lost 2 bases, and 12 bases stayed unmatched. CDR3: CAWDSAQGWPYEQYF. CDR3 nucleotides: TGTGCCTGGGATAGTGCACAGGGGTGGCCCTACGAGCAGTACTTC.

At least ten counts were recorded for this clonotype. The V gene is TRBV20-1, the J gene TRBJ2-4, with TRBD2 as a possible D gene (5 bases). The CDR3 has 13 residues. V was cut by 1 base and J by 8 bases, with 12 bases left in between. Germline lookup yields CDR1 DFQATT and CDR2 SNEGSKA (reference sequence). The CDR3, as DNA: TGCAGTGCTAGAGTGTCCCCCGGGGACATTCAGTACTTC. It codes for CSARVSPGDIQYF.

This clonotype occurred a few times. The chain is built from TRBV4-1 and TRBJ2-1, with D uncertain. Germline values: CDR1 MGHRA, CDR2 YSYEKL. V lost 2 bases and J lost 6, with 8 bases in between. The CDR3 covers 13 residues. The chain's CDR3 is CASSQSPFNEQFF. The CDR3 nucleotides read TGCGCCAGCAGCCAATCTCCATTCAATGAGCAGTTCTTC.

This clonotype was seen ten or more times. The chain links TRBV2 to TRBJ2-5, with 9 bases aligning to TRBD2. The CDR3 is 15 amino acids. Germline CDR1 and CDR2: SNHLY and FYNNEI. Unmatched junction bases numbered 6, after V lost 4 bases and J lost 3 bases. As DNA, the CDR3 is TGTGCCAGCAGTGCCCGGCGGGGGGGCGAAGAGACCCAGTACTTC. Its protein is CASSARRGGEETQYF. The entire variable domain, with the rest obtained from reference TRBV2 and TRBJ2-5, is as follows: EPEVTQTPSHQVTQMGQEVILRCVPISNHLYFYWYRQILGQKVEFLVSFYNNEISEKSEIFDDQFSVERPDGSNFTLKIRSTKLEDSAMYFCASSARRGGEETQYFGPGTRLLVL.

This clonotype was recorded once. The chain recombines TRBV20-1 with TRBJ2-5; D might be TRBD2 (5 bases). The germline CDR1 and CDR2 sequences are DFQATT and SNEGSKA (reference sequence). V gave up 3 bases and J gave up 2 bases, with 7 bases separating them. This CDR3 contains 12 residues. The CDR3, as DNA: TGCAGTGCTAGGCGCGGGCAAGAGACCCAGTACTTC. Amino acid sequence: CSARRGQETQYF.

This sequence joins TRBV29-1 and TRBJ2-5; unclear D gene. The CDR3 consists of 15 residues. Germline V gene data show CDR1 as SQVTM and CDR2 as ANQGSEA. V was clipped by 4 bases and J by 4 bases, with 19 bases between them. This CDR3 is CSVVLVWAPRETQYF. The DNA for the CDR3 is TGCAGCGTTGTTCTGGTGTGGGCGCCGCGAGAGACCCAGTACTTC. The full variable domain, rest sourced from reference TRBV29-1 and TRBJ2-5, is SAVISQKPSRDICQRGTSLTIQCQVDSQVTMMFWYRQQPGQSLTLIATANQGSEATYESGFVIDKFPISRPNLTFSTLTVSNMSPEDSSIYLCSVVLVWAPRETQYFGPGTRLLVL.

J is TRBJ2-6 and V is TRBV9; D remains ambiguous. Germline V gene data show CDR1 as SGDLS and CDR2 as YYNGEE. V lost 8 bases, J lost 4 bases, and 7 bases lay in between. The CDR3 extends over 12 amino acids. The CDR3 DNA is TGTGCCAGGGACGACGGGGCCAACGTCCTGACTTTC. Its protein product is CARDDGANVLTF.

In its sample, this clonotype was seen a few times. The chain links TRBV5-1 to TRBJ2-3, with D unresolved. Trimming took off 0 bases at V and 2 bases at J, with 7 bases between the two ends. Germline V gene lookup returns CDR1 SGHRS and CDR2 YFSETQ. CDR3 size: 14 residues. DNA of the CDR3: TGCGCCAGCAGCTTGGCGGTCTACACAGATACGCAGTATTTT. Amino acids: CASSLAVYTDTQYF.

CDR3 in DNA: TGCAGCGGTTGGGGTATCGCCTACGAGCAGTACTTC. Amino acid sequence: CSGWGIAYEQYF. The rearrangement links TRBV20-1 to TRBJ2-7; D remains unclear. The CDR3 covers 12 residues. Germline V CDR1 and CDR2: DFQATT, SNEGSKA (reference sequence).

The V call is TRBV24-1, the J call TRBJ2-6, with D uncertain. CDR3 size: 16 residues. V lost 3 bases and J lost 2, with 10 bases in between. From germline, CDR1 is KGHDR and CDR2 SFDVKD. CDR3 DNA: TGTGCCACCAGTGATCGCACCGTCACTGGGGCCAACGTCCTGACTTTC. Protein sequence: CATSDRTVTGANVLTF.

This clonotype was seen once. This sequence joins TRBV29-1 and TRBJ1-1; D is possibly TRBD1 (6 bases). The CDR3 extends over 13 amino acids. V was pared by 7 bases and J by 4 bases, with 16 bases between. CDR1 SQVTM and CDR2 ANQGSEA come from the germline V gene. The CDR3 loop is CSAGVPGATEAFF. CDR3 DNA sequence: TGCAGCGCTGGGGTACCAGGGGCCACTGAAGCTTTCTTT.

This clonotype has a handful of counts. The rearrangement links TRBV25-1 to TRBJ2-7; unclear D gene. This CDR3 is 16 amino acids long. The germline CDR1 and CDR2 sequences are MGHDK and SYGVNS. Trimming took off 2 bases at V and 2 bases at J, with 16 bases between the two ends. This chain's CDR3 is CASSEGLARKPYEQYF. The CDR3 region has the DNA TGTGCCAGCAGTGAAGGGCTGGCCAGAAAACCCTACGAGCAGTACTTC.

This clonotype was found a few times. This chain joins TRBV12-3 or TRBV12-4 and TRBJ2-2, with 7 bases aligning to TRBD1. There are 22 residues in the CDR3. With 3 bases clipped from V and 4 bases from J, the junction kept 26 bases outside the gene matches. The CDR3 sequence: CASSFLFWNMNLRQGVTGELFF. In DNA form, the CDR3 reads TGTGCCAGCAGTTTTCTGTTTTGGAACATGAACCTTCGTCAGGGGGTCACCGGGGAGCTGTTTTTT.

This clonotype occurred a few times. The chain carries TRBV20-1 and TRBJ2-3, with TRBD1 as a possible D gene (5 bases). Trimming removed 3 bases at V and 2 bases at J, with 30 bases between. The CDR3 is made up of 20 amino acids. Germline V gives CDR1 DFQATT, CDR2 SNEGSKA (reference sequence). CDR3 DNA sequence: TGCAGTGCTAGTTTCGACAACTCGGCTGGGGCCTTACTATACACAGATACGCAGTATTTT. This gives the protein CSASFDNSAGALLYTDTQYF.

This clonotype was recorded at least ten times. The genes are TRBV20-1 and TRBJ2-3; 7 positions agree with TRBD2. This CDR3 spans 14 amino acids. V dropped 4 bases and J dropped 0; count of bases not matched to a gene: 4. In germline, CDR1 is DFQATT, CDR2 SNEGSKA (reference sequence). The CDR3 region has the DNA TGCAGTGCTATGTATAGCGGGAGCACAGATACGCAGTATTTT. Encoded protein: CSAMYSGSTDTQYF.